This T cell receptor (beta chain) emerged from a study of CD8 T cells in Susac syndrome. After extraction with the RNeasy kit, about 0.45 to 1 ug of the RNA was reverse transcribed using random hexamers. Coverage of TCR beta CDR3 amplification by immunoSEQ multiplex PCR extended to 54 Vbeta and 13 Jbeta. TCRdb re-called the immunoSEQ multiplex PCR reads through MiXCR, storing one row per CDR3 protein. Here the sample spans more than 75,000 distinct CDR3 sequences, approximately 94% being singletons. The study sequenced TCR beta in blood CD8+ and CD4+ T cells. Controls matched for sex and age were healthy donors. Purification of the CD8+ and CD4+ T cells relied on negative isolation, and TEMRA cells underwent FACS enrichment. V lost 3 bases and J 7 bases, leaving 11 bases between the germline ends. CDR3 length: 13 amino acids. Germline loops: CDR1 KGHDR, CDR2 SFDVKD.

The sample taken for sequencing was CD8+ T cells from PBMCs. This receptor was taken from a human donor in good health. The chain is built from TRBV24-1 and TRBJ2-5; D might be TRBD1 (6 bases). The DNA of the CDR3 is TGTGCCACCAGTGATCAGGGGTGGGGGACCCAGTACTTC. This codes for CATSDQGWGTQYF.